The 4 T cell receptor beta chains below were found in one sample sequenced in a study of regulatory T cells in long-lasting Graves disease. With iRepertoire HTBI primers and Arm-PCR of CDR3 regions, TCR beta libraries were built. TCRdb re-derived calls from the multiplex PCR reads in MiXCR, one entry per CDR3 protein. The sample has around 450,000 distinct CDR3 sequences; under 20% are singletons. Time point: newly diagnosed GD, antithyroid drugs for less than 3 months. PBMCs provided the RNA from which the TCR library was made. The data also belong to a second study, concerning T cells in Graves' hyperthyroidism and ophthalmopathy.

This specimen consisted of peripheral blood mononuclear cells (PBMCs), obtained at new diagnosis, from a patient treated with antithyroid drugs. These receptors were taken from a man in his forties with Graves disease.

This clonotype appeared many times. CDR3: CASSLDSINEKLFF. The CDR3 DNA sequence: TGTGCCAGCAGTCTGGACAGCATTAATGAAAAACTGTTTTTT. The V gene is TRBV28, the J gene TRBJ1-4, with D maybe TRBD1 (6 bases). Per the germline V gene, CDR1 is MDHEN and CDR2 is SYDVKM. V was cut by 5 bases and J by 4 bases, with 11 bases left in between. This CDR3 region has 14 residues.

In its sample, this clonotype was seen many times. CDR3 region: CASRAGTSGRSVDTQYF. The CDR3 coding sequence is TGCGCCAGCAGAGCCGGGACTAGCGGGAGGAGTGTAGATACGCAGTATTTT. V gene TRBV10-2 combines with J gene TRBJ2-3; 15 bases match TRBD2. J was trimmed by 5 bases and V by 6 bases; bases with no gene match: 9. This CDR3 spans 17 amino acids. Germline V lookup: CDR1 WSHSY, CDR2 SAAADI.

The chain links TRBV27 to TRBJ2-6; 9 bases match TRBD2. The J segment lost 0 bases and the V segment lost 6 bases, leaving 6 bases of the junction unmatched. There are 17 residues in the CDR3. Germline CDR1 and CDR2: MNHEY and SMNVEV (reference sequence). The CDR3 DNA sequence: TGTGCCAGCAGAGGGGCTAGCGGGAACTCTGGGGCCAACGTCCTGACTTTC. Its protein is CASRGASGNSGANVLTF. Full variable domain (outside the CDR3, taken from reference TRBV27 and TRBJ2-6): EAQVTQNPRYLITVTGKKLTVTCSQNMNHEYMSWYRQDPGLGLRQIYYSMNVEVTDKGDVPEGYKVSRKEKRNFPLILESPSPNQTSLYFCASRGASGNSGANVLTFGAGSRLTVL.

V usage is TRBV11-2 and J usage is TRBJ2-1; weak D call: TRBD2 (5 bases). V was pared by 7 bases and J by 0 bases, with 22 bases between. The CDR3 has 18 residues. Germline V gene lookup returns CDR1 SGHAT and CDR2 FQNNGV. The CDR3 DNA reads TGTGCCAGCACCCTTAGATCGGCGGTGGGAGTCTCCTACAATGAGCAGTTCTTC. This encodes CASTLRSAVGVSYNEQFF.